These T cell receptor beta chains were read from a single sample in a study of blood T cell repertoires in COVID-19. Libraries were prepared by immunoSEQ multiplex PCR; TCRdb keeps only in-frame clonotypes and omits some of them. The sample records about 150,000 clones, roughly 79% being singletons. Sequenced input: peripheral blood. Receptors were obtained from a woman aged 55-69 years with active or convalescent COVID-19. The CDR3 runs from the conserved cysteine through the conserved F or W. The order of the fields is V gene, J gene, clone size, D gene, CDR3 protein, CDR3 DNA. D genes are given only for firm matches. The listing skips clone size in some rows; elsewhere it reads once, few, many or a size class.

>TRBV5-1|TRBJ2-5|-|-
CASSLGAASQETQYF
TGCGCCAGCAGCTTGGGGGCCGCCTCCCAAGAGACCCAGTACTTC
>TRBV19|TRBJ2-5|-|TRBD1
CASRRTGRETQYF
TGTGCCAGTAGGCGGACAGGGAGGGAGACCCAGTACTTC
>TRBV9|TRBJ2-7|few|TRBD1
CASSPRTGAYEQYF
TGTGCCAGCAGCCCTCGGACAGGGGCTTACGAGCAGTACTTC
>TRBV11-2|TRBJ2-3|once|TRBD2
CASSFLGLVGTDTQYF
TGTGCCAGCAGCTTCCTGGGACTAGTAGGCACAGATACGCAGTATTTT
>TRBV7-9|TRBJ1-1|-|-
CASSWVTGMNTEAFF
TGTGCCAGCAGCTGGGTGACAGGTATGAACACTGAAGCTTTCTTT
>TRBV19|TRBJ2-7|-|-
CASSISGLGEQYF
TGTGCCAGTAGTATATCTGGGCTCGGCGAGCAGTACTTC
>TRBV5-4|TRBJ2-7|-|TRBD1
CASRSGQGVFGEQYF
TGTGCCAGCAGGTCCGGACAGGGGGTGTTTGGCGAGCAGTACTTC
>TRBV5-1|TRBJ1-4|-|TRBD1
CASSLEGQGWSEKLFF
TGCGCCAGCAGCTTGGAGGGACAGGGGTGGAGTGAAAAACTGTTTTTT
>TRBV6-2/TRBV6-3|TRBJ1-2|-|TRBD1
CASSLGQGINYGYTF
TGTGCCAGCAGTTTAGGACAGGGGATCAACTATGGCTACACCTTC
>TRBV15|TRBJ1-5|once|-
CATSRDPPSGYSNQPQHF
TGTGCCACCAGCAGAGATCCACCCAGCGGATATAGCAATCAGCCCCAGCATTTT
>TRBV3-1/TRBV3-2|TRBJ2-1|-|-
CASSPLAGASNEQFF
TGTGCCAGCAGCCCCCTGGCGGGGGCCTCGAATGAGCAGTTCTTC
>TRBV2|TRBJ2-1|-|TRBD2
CASSEGLAGEQFF
TGTGCCAGCAGTGAAGGACTAGCGGGAGAGCAGTTCTTC
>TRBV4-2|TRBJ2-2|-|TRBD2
CASSSLAGGGTGELFF
TGTGCCAGCAGCTCCTTAGCGGGAGGGGGCACCGGGGAGCTGTTTTTT
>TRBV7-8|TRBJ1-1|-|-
CASSATGFMNTEAFF
TGTGCCAGCAGCGCCACAGGGTTCATGAACACTGAAGCTTTCTTT
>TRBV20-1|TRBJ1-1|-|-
CSDDRNTEAFF
TGCAGTGATGACAGGAACACTGAAGCTTTCTTT
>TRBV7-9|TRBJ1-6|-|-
CASSQSSGSDGSPLHF
TGTGCCAGCAGCCAGTCCTCAGGGTCCGATGGTTCACCCCTCCACTTT
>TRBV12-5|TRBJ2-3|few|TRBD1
CASAIQGGTDTQYF
TGTGCTAGTGCGATACAGGGGGGAACAGATACGCAGTATTTT
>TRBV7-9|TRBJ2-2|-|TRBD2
CASTLLAANTGELFF
TGTGCCAGCACCCTCCTAGCGGCGAACACCGGGGAGCTGTTTTTT
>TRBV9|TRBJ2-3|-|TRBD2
CASSALAGDTDTQYF
TGTGCCAGCAGCGCACTAGCGGGGGACACAGATACGCAGTATTTT
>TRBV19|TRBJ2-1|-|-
CASRTGSSYNEQFF
TGTGCCAGTAGGACTGGTAGCTCCTACAATGAGCAGTTCTTC
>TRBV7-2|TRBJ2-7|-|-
CASSPAATGGYEQYF
TGTGCCAGCAGCCCAGCCGCCACCGGGGGCTACGAGCAGTACTTC
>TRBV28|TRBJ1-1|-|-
CASSLMRAADTEAFF
TGTGCCAGCAGTTTAATGAGGGCTGCGGACACTGAAGCTTTCTTT
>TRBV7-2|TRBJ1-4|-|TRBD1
CASSLVVGQGYEKLFF
TGTGCCAGCAGCTTAGTGGTGGGACAGGGATATGAAAAACTGTTTTTT
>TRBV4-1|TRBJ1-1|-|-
CASSEPASRAEAFF
TGCGCCAGCAGCGAACCCGCCTCCAGGGCTGAAGCTTTCTTT
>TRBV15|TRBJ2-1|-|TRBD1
CATTEGTGLYNEQFF
TGTGCCACCACAGAGGGGACAGGGCTCTACAATGAGCAGTTCTTC
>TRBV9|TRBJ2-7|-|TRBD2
CASSELGTSGVYEQYF
TGTGCCAGCAGCGAACTCGGGACTAGCGGTGTCTACGAGCAGTACTTC
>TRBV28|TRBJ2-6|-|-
CASSSRGPGANVLTF
TGTGCCAGCAGTTCCCGAGGGCCTGGGGCCAACGTCCTGACTTTC
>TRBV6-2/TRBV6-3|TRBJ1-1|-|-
CASTPFRATNTEAFF
TGTGCCAGCACCCCATTTAGAGCTACGAACACTGAAGCTTTCTTT
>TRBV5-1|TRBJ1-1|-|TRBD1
CASSLVSGGGLREAFF
TGCGCCAGCAGCTTGGTATCAGGGGGCGGTTTACGTGAAGCTTTCTTT
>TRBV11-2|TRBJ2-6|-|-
CASSLVPYRSSGANVLTF
TGTGCCAGCAGCTTAGTCCCTTATCGGAGCTCTGGGGCCAACGTCCTGACTTTC
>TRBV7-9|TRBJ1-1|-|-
CASIWLANTEAFF
TGTGCCAGCATATGGCTGGCGAACACTGAAGCTTTCTTT
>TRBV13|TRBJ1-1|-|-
CASSEGHLNTEAFF
TGTGCCAGCAGCGAGGGACACTTGAACACTGAAGCTTTCTTT
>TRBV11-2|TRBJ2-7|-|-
CASSLDGQISYEQYF
TGTGCCAGCAGCTTAGACGGACAGATCTCCTACGAGCAGTACTTC
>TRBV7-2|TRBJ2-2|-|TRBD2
CASSLGREGRAGELFF
TGTGCCAGCAGCTTAGGACGGGAGGGCCGTGCCGGGGAGCTGTTTTTT
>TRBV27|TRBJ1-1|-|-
CASRERGTEAFF
TGTGCCAGCAGGGAGCGTGGGACTGAAGCTTTCTTT
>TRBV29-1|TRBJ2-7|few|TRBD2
CSVAGGGGEQYF
TGCAGCGTTGCCGGGGGGGGTGGCGAGCAGTACTTC
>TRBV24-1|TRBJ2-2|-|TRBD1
CATSDPGTGMAGELFF
TGTGCCACCAGTGATCCCGGGACAGGGATGGCCGGGGAGCTGTTTTTT
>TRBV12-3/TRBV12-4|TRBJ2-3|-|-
CASTLSGDTQYF
TGTGCCAGCACCCTTAGCGGAGATACGCAGTATTTT
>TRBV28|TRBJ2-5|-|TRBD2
CASSFRLAGGVETQYF
TGTGCCAGCAGTTTCCGGCTAGCGGGGGGGGTGGAGACCCAGTACTTC
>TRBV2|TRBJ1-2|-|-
CASSERAGWGYTF
TGTGCCAGCAGTGAAAGGGCAGGGTGGGGCTACACCTTC
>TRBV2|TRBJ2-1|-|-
CASNRQIGGEQFF
TGTGCCAGCAATCGGCAGATAGGGGGTGAGCAGTTCTTC
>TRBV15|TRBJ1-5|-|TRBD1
CATRRGQVNQPQHF
TGTGCCACCAGGCGGGGACAGGTCAATCAGCCCCAGCATTTT
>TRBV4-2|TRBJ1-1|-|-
CASSQVGITEAFF
TGTGCCAGCAGCCAGGTCGGGATCACTGAAGCTTTCTTT
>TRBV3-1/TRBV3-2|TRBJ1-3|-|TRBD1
CASSASDRVGNTIYF
TGTGCCAGCAGCGCGTCGGACAGGGTTGGAAACACCATATATTTT
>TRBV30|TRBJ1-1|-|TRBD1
CAWSQLGQVNTEAFF
TGTGCCTGGAGTCAATTGGGACAGGTGAACACTGAAGCTTTCTTT
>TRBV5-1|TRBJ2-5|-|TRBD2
CASSWGTSRQETQYF
TGCGCCAGCAGCTGGGGGACTAGTAGACAAGAGACCCAGTACTTC
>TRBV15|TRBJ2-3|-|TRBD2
CATSRVGASGGPRDTQYF
TGTGCCACCAGCAGAGTTGGGGCTAGCGGGGGCCCTCGGGATACGCAGTATTTT
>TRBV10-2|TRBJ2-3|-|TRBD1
CASRPDRGRGDTQYF
TGCGCCAGCAGGCCCGACAGGGGGCGTGGAGATACGCAGTATTTT
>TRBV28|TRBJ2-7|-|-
CASGARGEQYF
TGTGCCAGCGGTGCTCGAGGCGAGCAGTACTTC